Below, 2 T cell receptor beta chains from the same sample are listed, as sequenced in a study of shared clonotypes between healthy human individuals. Sequenced by immunoSEQ multiplex PCR; TCRdb stores in-frame clones only, minus some. The table lists about 480,000 clones, over 75% of them singletons, with around 13% in the top ten. The sample comprised PBMCs. The receptors stem from a woman between 40 and 50 years old in good health. Some clones in this sample may be carry-over from other donors' samples.

As for this clone: Other DNA sequences in this specimen translate into the identical CDR3. The rearrangement links TRBV20-1 to TRBJ1-2; 8 positions agree with TRBD1. Germline V gene data show CDR1 as DFQATT and CDR2 as SNEGSKA (reference sequence). The CDR3 is 11 amino acids. CDR3 protein: CSLGQGYGYTF. The CDR3 region has the DNA TGCAGCCTCGGACAGGGCTATGGCTACACCTTC.

This clone showed up just a few times. The chain is built from TRBV28 and TRBJ1-1; D gene unclear. CDR1 and CDR2 from the germline V gene are MDHEN and SYDVKM. This CDR3 comprises 15 residues. Deletions cut 2 bases from V and 1 base from J, with 11 bases between. CDR3 nucleotide sequence: TGTGCCAGCAGTTTAGGCTTGGGGAGGAACACTGAAGCTTTCTTT. This encodes CASSLGLGRNTEAFF.